This paragraph reports one T cell receptor (beta chain). This sample was taken from a study of control samples from healthy donors and cancer patients. Method: immunoSEQ multiplex PCR; TCRdb's copy keeps in-frame clones and lacks some. The sample contains 100,000 to 120,000 clones, roughly 90% of which appear only once. Sequences were obtained from PBMCs. This TCR was sampled from a woman aged 55-75 years with lung cancer.

The CDR3 sequence is CASSPTSGRSGVYNEQFF. The CDR3 nucleotides are TGCGCCAGCAGCCCGACTAGCGGGAGGTCAGGAGTCTACAATGAGCAGTTCTTC. The chain employs TRBV5-1 and TRBJ2-1; 13 bases are shared with TRBD2. The CDR3 contains 18 residues. The ends lost 4 bases at V and 3 bases at J; junction bases unmatched: 10. CDR1 is SGHRS, CDR2 YFSETQ, per germline.